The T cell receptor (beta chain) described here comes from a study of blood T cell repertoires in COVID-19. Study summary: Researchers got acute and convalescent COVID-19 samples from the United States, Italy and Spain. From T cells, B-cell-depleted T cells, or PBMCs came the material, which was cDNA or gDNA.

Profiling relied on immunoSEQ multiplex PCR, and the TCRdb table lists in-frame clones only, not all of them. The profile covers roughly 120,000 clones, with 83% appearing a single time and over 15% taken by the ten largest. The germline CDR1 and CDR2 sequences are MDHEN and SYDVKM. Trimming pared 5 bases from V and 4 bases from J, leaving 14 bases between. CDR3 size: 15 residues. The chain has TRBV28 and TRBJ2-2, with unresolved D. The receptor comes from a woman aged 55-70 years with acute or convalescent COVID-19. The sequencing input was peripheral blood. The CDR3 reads CASSPPPYLTGELFF. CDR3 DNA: TGTGCCAGCAGTCCCCCACCCTACCTCACCGGGGAGCTGTTTTTT.